This is a list of T cell receptor beta chains from one sample in a study of OX40 agonist ivuxolimab in advanced cancers. Produced via immunoSEQ multiplex PCR; TCRdb's table is partial and in-frame only. The sample includes roughly 77,000 clones, roughly 90% of them seen just once. The sequencing here drew on CD4+ or CD8+ T cells sorted from blood, taken in a trial of the OX40 agonist ivuxolimab. Receptors originate from an adult with an advanced solid tumor such as melanoma, head and neck, liver or kidney cancer. CDR3s include the opening cysteine and the closing phenylalanine or tryptophan. Fields, in order: D gene, J gene, V gene, clone size, CDR3 DNA, CDR3 protein. The D gene is left open where the match is weak. Not all rows give a size; the values are once, few, many and, for expanded clones, a class.

D: TRBD2; J: TRBJ2-7; V: TRBV18; size: -; DNA: TGTGCCAGCTCTAACGTAGCTAGCGGGACCTACGAGCAGTACTTC; CDR3: CASSNVASGTYEQYF
D: TRBD1; J: TRBJ2-2; V: TRBV7-9; size: -; DNA: TGTGCCAGCAGCGGACAGGGGCCTCAGAACACCGGGGAGCTGTTTTTT; CDR3: CASSGQGPQNTGELFF
D: -; J: TRBJ2-3; V: TRBV18; size: -; DNA: TGTGCCAGCTCTTTGGCAGCAGCCACAGATACGCAGTATTTT; CDR3: CASSLAAATDTQYF
D: -; J: TRBJ2-2; V: TRBV7-2; size: -; DNA: TGTGCCAGCAGCTGGCCGACAGCGAACACCGGGGAGCTGTTTTTT; CDR3: CASSWPTANTGELFF
D: TRBD1; J: TRBJ1-5; V: TRBV5-1; size: -; DNA: TGCGCCAGCAGCCCCGGACAGGGGGCCGGTCAGCCCCAGCATTTT; CDR3: CASSPGQGAGQPQHF
D: TRBD2; J: TRBJ2-7; V: TRBV6-5; size: -; DNA: TGTGCCAGCAGTTACCCGACTAGCGGACACTACGAGCAGTACTTC; CDR3: CASSYPTSGHYEQYF
D: TRBD2; J: TRBJ2-3; V: TRBV5-1; size: -; DNA: TGCGCCAGCAGCTCTAGCGGGAGGGCCGGCACAGATACGCAGTATTTT; CDR3: CASSSSGRAGTDTQYF
D: -; J: TRBJ2-3; V: TRBV27; size: -; DNA: TGTGCCAGCAGCCCCGTAGGTGGACCAGATACGCAGTATTTT; CDR3: CASSPVGGPDTQYF
D: -; J: TRBJ2-2; V: TRBV7-3; size: -; DNA: TGTGCCAGCAGCCTCCTCGGGAGAGGCACCGGGGAGCTGTTTTTT; CDR3: CASSLLGRGTGELFF
D: -; J: TRBJ1-3; V: TRBV19; size: -; DNA: TGTGCCAGTAGGTCGAGTATGAGCTCTGGAAACACCATATATTTT; CDR3: CASRSSMSSGNTIYF
D: -; J: TRBJ1-1; V: TRBV6-6; size: -; DNA: TGTGCCAGCACGCAGGCCGGGGGAACTGAAGCTTTCTTT; CDR3: CASTQAGGTEAFF
D: -; J: TRBJ1-2; V: TRBV7-2; size: -; DNA: TGTGCCAGCAGCTTACGCTCGGAGGGTATAGATGGCTACACCTTC; CDR3: CASSLRSEGIDGYTF
D: -; J: TRBJ2-1; V: TRBV28; size: once; DNA: TGTGCCAGCAGTTCCCTCGGTCTCTACAATGAGCAGTTCTTC; CDR3: CASSSLGLYNEQFF
D: -; J: TRBJ2-7; V: TRBV20-1; size: -; DNA: TGCAGTGCTAGAGGTCGGGACGAGCAGTACTTC; CDR3: CSARGRDEQYF
D: -; J: TRBJ2-7; V: TRBV18; size: once; DNA: TGTGCCAGCTCACCTACCCTTGCGGGACTTGGGAACTACGAGCAGTACTTC; CDR3: CASSPTLAGLGNYEQYF
D: -; J: TRBJ2-7; V: TRBV6-1; size: few; DNA: TGTGCCAGCAGGGAGAGGACGGCATTTAGGGAGCAGTACTTC; CDR3: CASRERTAFREQYF
D: -; J: TRBJ2-5; V: TRBV4-2; size: -; DNA: TGTGCCAGCAGCCAAGAGGGGCAAGAGACCCAGTACTTC; CDR3: CASSQEGQETQYF
D: -; J: TRBJ1-4; V: TRBV25-1; size: -; DNA: TGTGCCAGCAGTGAATATGGGGTGCGTGAAAAACTGTTTTTT; CDR3: CASSEYGVREKLFF
D: -; J: TRBJ2-7; V: TRBV12-2; size: once; DNA: TGTGCAAGTCGCCATGGGACTAGCGGCTCCTACGAGCAGTACTTC; CDR3: CASRHGTSGSYEQYF
D: -; J: TRBJ2-2; V: TRBV7-6; size: -; DNA: TGTGCCAGCAGCCCCGGGGCGGGATTTACCGGGGAGCTGTTTTTT; CDR3: CASSPGAGFTGELFF
D: -; J: TRBJ2-5; V: TRBV5-8; size: -; DNA: TGTGCCAGCACCCCTTTAACGGGCCTCCAGGAGACCCAGTACTTC; CDR3: CASTPLTGLQETQYF
D: TRBD1; J: TRBJ2-3; V: TRBV10-3; size: -; DNA: TGTGCCATCACCGACAGGGGATTGGCAGATACGCAGTATTTT; CDR3: CAITDRGLADTQYF
D: -; J: TRBJ1-3; V: TRBV7-9; size: -; DNA: TGTGCCAGCACCCTAACAGGGACTGGAAACACCATATATTTT; CDR3: CASTLTGTGNTIYF
D: TRBD2; J: TRBJ2-5; V: TRBV6-5; size: -; DNA: TGTGCCAGCAGTGCCCCGGGACTAGCGGAAGAGACCCAGTACTTC; CDR3: CASSAPGLAEETQYF
D: -; J: TRBJ2-1; V: TRBV21-1; size: -; DNA: TGTGCCAGCAGCAAAGGCGTGAGGCTAGGACCCTTCTACAATGAGCAGTTCTTC; CDR3: CASSKGVRLGPFYNEQFF
D: TRBD1; J: TRBJ1-4; V: TRBV18; size: -; DNA: TGTGCCAGCTCACCAATCACAGGGGGAGTGGCTGAAAAACTGTTTTTT; CDR3: CASSPITGGVAEKLFF
D: TRBD1; J: TRBJ2-7; V: TRBV4-3; size: -; DNA: TGCGCCAGCAGCCAAGGGGAGTGGGGACAGTTTACCTACGAGCAGTACTTC; CDR3: CASSQGEWGQFTYEQYF
D: -; J: TRBJ2-3; V: TRBV7-2; size: -; DNA: TGTGCCAGCAGCTTAGCCGGGAACCCAGATACGCAGTATTTT; CDR3: CASSLAGNPDTQYF
D: -; J: TRBJ1-6; V: TRBV2; size: -; DNA: TGTGCCAGCAGTGGTTGGGGGCAAAATTCACCCCTCCACTTT; CDR3: CASSGWGQNSPLHF
D: TRBD1; J: TRBJ1-4; V: TRBV19; size: -; DNA: TGTGCCAGTCACCCTGGGGCAGGGGGTGATGAAAAACTGTTTTTT; CDR3: CASHPGAGGDEKLFF
D: -; J: TRBJ2-2; V: TRBV4-2; size: -; DNA: TGTGCCAGCACCAAAAATCCCCAGCGGACCACGGTCACCGGGGAGCTGTTTTTT; CDR3: CASTKNPQRTTVTGELFF
D: -; J: TRBJ2-1; V: TRBV7-3; size: -; DNA: TGTGCCAGCAGCCCCGACAGGTCGACCTACAATGAGCAGTTCTTC; CDR3: CASSPDRSTYNEQFF
D: TRBD1; J: TRBJ2-3; V: TRBV19; size: once; DNA: TGTGCCAGTGGCCAGGGGGCCACTTTCGCAGATACGCAGTATTTT; CDR3: CASGQGATFADTQYF
D: TRBD2; J: TRBJ2-5; V: TRBV15; size: -; DNA: TGTGCCGCCGGGACTACATTCCAAGAGACCCAGTACTTC; CDR3: CAAGTTFQETQYF
D: TRBD1; J: TRBJ2-2; V: TRBV4-1; size: -; DNA: TGCGCCAGCAGACCCTACAGGGGTCCGAACACCGGGGAGCTGTTTTTT; CDR3: CASRPYRGPNTGELFF
D: -; J: TRBJ2-5; V: TRBV5-8; size: -; DNA: TGTGCCAGCACCCGGACGGCCGAAGAGACCCAGTACTTC; CDR3: CASTRTAEETQYF
D: TRBD2; J: TRBJ2-2; V: TRBV5-6; size: once; DNA: TGTGCCAGCAGCCCCTTTGCGCGGGAGGGCCTCGGTGGGGAGCTGTTTTTT; CDR3: CASSPFAREGLGGELFF
D: TRBD1; J: TRBJ1-3; V: TRBV28; size: once; DNA: TGTGCCAGCAGTTTTACGTCGAGGGGGCCGGCTGGAAACACCATATATTTT; CDR3: CASSFTSRGPAGNTIYF
D: -; J: TRBJ2-3; V: TRBV9; size: -; DNA: TGTGCCAGCAGCGTATTTCTAGCCACAGATACGCAGTATTTT; CDR3: CASSVFLATDTQYF
D: TRBD2; J: TRBJ2-1; V: TRBV19; size: -; DNA: TGTGCCAGTACCCCCCCCCTAGCGGGGTGCTACAATGAGCAGTTCTTC; CDR3: CASTPPLAGCYNEQFF
D: -; J: TRBJ2-1; V: TRBV29-1; size: -; DNA: TGCAGCGTTGAAAGGAGGCCAGCTTTCTACAATGAGCAGTTCTTC; CDR3: CSVERRPAFYNEQFF
D: TRBD1; J: TRBJ2-1; V: TRBV27; size: few; DNA: TGTGCCAGCATCACGAAAGGGGACAGGGGGTTCGATGAGCAGTTCTTC; CDR3: CASITKGDRGFDEQFF
D: -; J: TRBJ2-7; V: TRBV4-1; size: -; DNA: TGCGCCAGCAGCCATTTACAGGGAGTACAGCAGTACTTC; CDR3: CASSHLQGVQQYF
D: -; J: TRBJ1-1; V: TRBV19; size: once; DNA: TGTGCCAGTAGTATAGGTCAGGACACTGAAGCTTTCTTT; CDR3: CASSIGQDTEAFF